This T cell receptor (beta chain) was observed in a study of cytomegalovirus exposure and HLA in healthy donors. Study at large: Unique TCRs from HLA-typed donors, 70 million to 85 million of them, were held in an early data release. The study, taken as a whole, reports: TCR beta sequences reportedly predicted the HLA-A and HLA-B alleles of most subjects accurately.

There are a few counts of this clone. Its target is not known. Amplification used 60 Vbeta primers and 13 Jbeta primers. The data were produced by immunoSEQ multiplex PCR, yet TCRdb's version contains in-frame clones alone and is incomplete. The data hold about 120,000 clones, with 81% observed a single time. Nominal health characterized the donors when sampled, though unrecorded immune exposures were likely. The CDR3 totals 14 residues. V shed 5 bases and J shed 6 bases, with 13 bases lying between them. Germline V CDR1 and CDR2: MGHDK, SYGVNS. The sample comprised PBMCs. The source of this sequence is a woman aged 25 to 45 in good health and CMV-seronegative. This rearrangement joins TRBV25-1 to TRBJ2-2; TRBD2 might be the D (6 bases). The CDR3 loop reads CASSRRGRSGELFF. CDR3 bases: TGTGCCAGCAGTCGGAGGGGCAGATCCGGGGAGCTGTTTTTT.